Detailed here is one TCR beta chain. Its antigen remains unknown. The data were taken from a study of cytomegalovirus exposure and HLA in healthy donors. Findings of the study overall: The investigators catalogued some 160 TCR beta chains as cytomegalovirus-associated. In the 130 or so validation repertoires, just under 95% of cluster scores exceeded 0, per a later analysis. Most TCR sequences were rare, but some public TCRs occurred in many donors.

The CDR3 sequence is 12 residues long. CDR1 is SGHAT and CDR2 is FQNNGV in the germline V gene. Trimming took 6 bases from V and 8 from J, leaving 10 bases between them. Measured with immunoSEQ multiplex PCR; TCRdb has only the in-frame clones, and not every one. This table holds 100,000 to 150,000 clones, approximately 95% found once. Sequenced sample: PBMCs. The sequence was collected from a man between 18 and 35 years old in good health and CMV-seronegative. The chain joins TRBV11-2 to TRBJ1-4; D call uncertain. The CDR3 region has the DNA TGTGCCAGCAGTCCCCGAGGGGAAAAACTGTTTTTT. Amino acids: CASSPRGEKLFF.